The T cell receptor (beta chain) described here comes from a study of T cells in localized non-small cell lung cancer. Findings and limits, study-wide: Sequencing covered just one tumor region, so heterogeneity cannot be ruled out. Median roughly 57 top-100 tumor clones were shared with paired adjacent lung.

Using immunoSEQ multiplex PCR, the repertoire was profiled, and TCRdb retains in-frame clones only, with some absent. This table has about 39,000 clones, 70% to 80% appearing once. To note about this clone: What it binds is not known.

CDR1 and CDR2 from the germline V gene are SGDLS and YYNGEE. The CDR3 length is 13 residues. Trimming pared 1 base from V and 5 bases from J, leaving 6 bases between. This chain joins TRBV9 and TRBJ2-2, with D possibly matching TRBD1 (5 bases). The input for sequencing was PBMCs, taken before any cancer treatment. The clonotype originates from a woman between 35 and 70 years old with stage II squamous cell lung carcinoma. CDR3 DNA: TGTGCCAGCAGCGTACAGGGAACCGGGGAGCTGTTTTTT. Protein product: CASSVQGTGELFF. The full variable domain, rest sourced from reference TRBV9 and TRBJ2-2, is DSGVTQTPKHLITATGQRVTLRCSPRSGDLSVYWYQQSLDQGLQFLIQYYNGEERAKGNILERFSAQQFPDLHSELNLSSLELGDSALYFCASSVQGTGELFFGEGSRLTVL.